Listed below are T cell receptor beta chains from one sample, sequenced in a study of blood T cell repertoires in COVID-19. Using immunoSEQ multiplex PCR, the repertoire was profiled, and TCRdb retains in-frame clones only, with some absent. The table has approximately 110,000 clones, 80% to 85% seen once; the top ten hold 15%. Sequencing was carried out using peripheral blood. These receptors originate from an elderly woman with acute or convalescent COVID-19. Both conserved end residues are part of each CDR3. D genes are given only for firm matches. Clone size is shown for a subset of rows, as once, few, many or a class of expanded clone.

>TRBV3-1/TRBV3-2|-|TRBJ2-1|12|-
CASSQAGNEQFF
TGTGCCAGCAGCCAAGCGGGCAATGAGCAGTTCTTC
>TRBV9|-|TRBJ2-1|13|-
CASSVVVSDEQFF
TGTGCCAGCAGCGTAGTTGTGTCGGATGAGCAGTTCTTC
>TRBV28|TRBD1|TRBJ2-4|13|-
CASVTTGIGIQYF
TGTGCCAGCGTAACGACAGGGATTGGCATTCAGTACTTC
>TRBV5-1|-|TRBJ2-5|14|-
CASSLRGSQETQYF
TGCGCCAGCAGCTTGCGGGGTTCACAAGAGACCCAGTACTTC
>TRBV18|-|TRBJ2-2|14|-
CASSPKEATGGLFF
TGTGCCAGCTCACCCAAAGAGGCTACCGGGGGGCTGTTTTTT
>TRBV11-3|TRBD1|TRBJ1-4|15|-
CASSPGTERTEKLFF
TGTGCCAGCAGCCCAGGGACAGAGAGGACTGAAAAACTGTTTTTT
>TRBV29-1|TRBD1|TRBJ1-2|12|few
CSVRTGNYGYTF
TGCAGCGTTCGGACAGGGAACTATGGCTACACCTTC
>TRBV21-1|-|TRBJ2-7|12|few
CASTRGTYEQYF
TGTGCCAGCACCCGGGGGACCTACGAGCAGTACTTC
>TRBV6-1|TRBD1|TRBJ1-2|16|-
CASSEAGRGSNYGYTF
TGTGCCAGCAGTGAAGCGGGCAGGGGGAGTAACTATGGCTACACCTTC
>TRBV5-1|TRBD1|TRBJ2-2|15|-
CASSWTGSVTGELFF
TGCGCCAGCAGCTGGACAGGGAGTGTAACCGGGGAGCTGTTTTTT
>TRBV5-1|-|TRBJ1-1|13|-
CASSSQGYTEAFF
TGCGCCAGCAGCTCACAGGGTTACACTGAAGCTTTCTTT
>TRBV6-5|TRBD1|TRBJ2-5|13|-
CASSWTGEQTQYF
TGTGCCAGCAGTTGGACAGGGGAGCAGACCCAGTACTTC
>TRBV18|TRBD2|TRBJ2-5|17|-
CASSTGTSGTGSETQYF
TGTGCCAGCTCAACCGGGACTAGCGGGACCGGTTCCGAGACCCAGTACTTC
>TRBV2|TRBD1|TRBJ2-3|15|-
CASSRDRDFPDTQYF
TGTGCCAGCAGTCGGGACAGGGACTTTCCAGATACGCAGTATTTT
>TRBV30|-|TRBJ1-1|13|-
CAWSVTRNTEAFF
TGTGCCTGGAGCGTTACAAGGAACACTGAAGCTTTCTTT
>TRBV10-2|-|TRBJ1-3|14|-
CASSDRISGNTIYF
TGCGCCAGCAGTGACAGGATCTCTGGAAACACCATATATTTT
>TRBV9|TRBD2|TRBJ2-5|16|-
CASSVGLAGPQETQYF
TGTGCCAGCAGCGTGGGACTAGCGGGTCCACAAGAGACCCAGTACTTC
>TRBV5-1|-|TRBJ1-2|15|few
CASSLGTTATRGYTF
TGCGCCAGCAGCTTGGGGACTACAGCGACACGTGGCTACACCTTC
>TRBV27|TRBD2|TRBJ2-1|14|-
CASSALAGGYEQFF
TGTGCCAGCAGTGCCCTAGCGGGAGGATATGAGCAGTTCTTC
>TRBV27|TRBD1|TRBJ2-2|14|-
CASSWDRVAGELFF
TGTGCCAGCAGTTGGGACAGGGTGGCCGGGGAGCTGTTTTTT
>TRBV30|-|TRBJ2-5|15|-
CAWSVFGQSQETQYF
TGTGCCTGGAGTGTCTTTGGGCAGTCCCAAGAGACCCAGTACTTC
>TRBV13|-|TRBJ2-1|14|-
CASSSRNSYNEQFF
TGTGCCAGCAGCTCGAGGAACTCGTACAATGAGCAGTTCTTC
>TRBV7-8|-|TRBJ1-5|15|-
CASSGGGGNNQPQHF
TGTGCCAGCTCCGGCGGGGGGGGGAACAATCAGCCCCAGCATTTT
>TRBV5-1|-|TRBJ1-4|15|-
CASSLASGSGEKLFF
TGCGCCAGCAGCTTGGCCTCGGGGTCCGGCGAAAAACTGTTTTTT
>TRBV19|TRBD1|TRBJ2-7|13|-
CASGPGGTYEQYF
TGTGCCAGTGGGCCAGGGGGTACCTACGAGCAGTACTTC